The 8 T cell receptor beta chains reported below all come from one sample, sequenced in a study of post-analysis software for immune sequencing data. Study-level findings and limits: Comparison of patients with controls showed five or six TRBV segments more frequent in patients, TRBV5-6, TRBV5-1 and TRBV20-1 among them.

These receptors' antigens are unknown. The library was made from cDNA and included unique molecular identifiers. Each CDR3 protein gets one entry after TCRdb re-called the PCR reads with MiXCR. This table holds 600,000 to 700,000 distinct CDR3 sequences, 59% found once. Sequencing was carried out using blood. The receptor source for this set is a girl between 2 and 10 years old with multiple sclerosis.

In this sample, this clonotype turned up a few times. This chain joins TRBV6-2 or TRBV6-3 and TRBJ2-7; no clear D. The length of the CDR3 is 15 residues. The ends were cut back, 0 bases at V and 0 bases at J, with 9 bases in the middle. Germline V gene data show CDR1 as MNHEY and CDR2 as SVGEGT. CDR3 DNA sequence: TGTGCCAGCAGTTACTCGTATGGTAGCTCCTACGAGCAGTACTTC. Amino acid sequence: CASSYSYGSSYEQYF.

This chain uses TRBV29-1 with TRBJ2-5; D possibly corresponds to TRBD2 (5 bases). Trimming removed 0 bases from V and 5 bases from J, with 16 bases in between. Looked up from germline, CDR1 is SQVTM and CDR2 is ANQGSEA. The CDR3 runs to 15 residues. The CDR3 is CSVEDRVGVAETQYF. CDR3 DNA: TGCAGCGTTGAAGATCGGGTGGGAGTGGCGGAGACCCAGTACTTC. The complete variable domain, with remaining parts taken from reference TRBV29-1 and TRBJ2-5, reads SAVISQKPSRDICQRGTSLTIQCQVDSQVTMMFWYRQQPGQSLTLIATANQGSEATYESGFVIDKFPISRPNLTFSTLTVSNMSPEDSSIYLCSVEDRVGVAETQYFGPGTRLLVL.

V usage is TRBV6-1 and J usage is TRBJ2-4; 12 bases align to TRBD2. The J call may be faulty, since TRBJ2-5 better matches the DNA end. Germline V gives CDR1 MNHNS, CDR2 SASEGT. CDR3 length equals 14 residues. In nucleotides, the CDR3 is TGTGCCAGCCCCTCGACTAGCGGGGGAGAGACCCAGTACTTC. It translates to CASPSTSGGETQYF.

V and J are TRBV20-1 and TRBJ2-3, with unresolved D. CDR1 is DFQATT and CDR2 is SNEGSKA in the germline V gene (reference sequence). The CDR3 is 13 residues long. V was trimmed by 3 bases and J by 4 bases, leaving 11 bases between them. The CDR3 region has the DNA TGCAGTGCTAGGGCGGCGGCAGCAGATACGCAGTATTTT. Protein product: CSARAAAADTQYF.

The rearrangement uses TRBV24-1 and TRBJ1-2, with TRBD1 identical over 9 bases. Germline CDR1 and CDR2: KGHDR and SFDVKD. V lost 4 bases and J lost 6; bases outside the gene matches: 5. The CDR3 is made up of 14 amino acids. CDR3 protein: CATSDHGDRDGYTF. In DNA, the CDR3 is TGTGCCACCAGTGACCACGGGGACAGGGATGGCTACACCTTC.

The chain has TRBV3-1 and TRBJ1-2, with D maybe TRBD1 (6 bases). The CDR3 sequence is 15 residues long. V gave up 4 bases and J gave up 6 bases, with 18 bases separating them. Germline lookup yields CDR1 LGHDT and CDR2 YNNKEL (reference sequence). CDR3 sequence (DNA): TGTGCCAGCAGCCTCAACAGTCAAGGGGGAAATGGCTACACCTTC. Translation gives CASSLNSQGGNGYTF.

This clonotype was seen a handful of times. This chain uses TRBV7-2 with TRBJ2-5, with TRBD1 identical over 8 bases. The length of the CDR3 is 16 residues. V was clipped by 5 bases and J by 4 bases; unmatched bases: 12. Germline values: CDR1 SGHTA, CDR2 FQGNSA. The CDR3 sequence is CASSPEGTGLRETQYF. The CDR3 DNA is TGTGCCAGCAGCCCCGAGGGGACAGGTCTCCGAGAGACCCAGTACTTC.

The chain couples TRBV29-1 to TRBJ2-1, with TRBD2 matching over 8 bases. Germline CDR1 and CDR2: SQVTM and ANQGSEA. This CDR3 has 14 amino acids. V lost 6 bases to trimming and J lost 6 bases; unmatched junction nucleotides: 10. CDR3 residues: CSVDGTRRFNEQFF. The CDR3 nucleotides are TGCAGCGTGGATGGGACTAGAAGATTCAATGAGCAGTTCTTC.